This T cell receptor (beta chain) is from a study of shared clonotypes between healthy human individuals. The naive CD8 population came from CD45RO-negative cells selected for CCR7, without terminally differentiated effector memory CD45RA+ cells. TCRdb's table, derived via immunoSEQ multiplex PCR, lists solely in-frame clones and lacks some. The sample has millions of clones; about 92% are singletons. CDR3 size: 13 residues. The V and J ends lost 4 bases and 8 bases respectively, with 14 bases between them. Germline V gene sequence: CDR1 PRHDT, CDR2 FYEKMQ (reference sequence). V usage is TRBV13 and J usage is TRBJ1-1; D might be TRBD1 (5 bases). Sequenced material: naive CD8+ T cells from PBMCs. This receptor was obtained from a man aged 18 to 30 in good health. Some clones in this sample may be carry-over from other donors' samples. Here the CDR3 DNA reads TGTGCCAGCAGCTCGACAGTTCGGTTGGAAGCTTTCTTT. Translation: CASSSTVRLEAFF.